The clone carrying this TCR beta chain was counted between two and nine times. Its antigen is not known. This sample stems from a study of T-cell memory formation after mild COVID-19. Study context: There were largely donor-specific TCR clusters.

Points from the study as a whole: Prior to infection, memory already included some responding clones, suggesting cross-reactive memory joined.

Constant-segment primers and 5'RACE yielded cDNA libraries for TCR alpha and TCR beta, each carrying sample barcodes and UMIs. A single record per CDR3 protein comes from TCRdb applying MiXCR to the 5' RACE reads. The top ten clones hold over 20% of a sample with 340,000 or so distinct CDR3 sequences, roughly 13% of them seen once. Between the trimmed V and J ends, which lost 0 bases and 1 base, there was a span of 12 bases. This CDR3 is built from 16 residues. Germline CDR1 and CDR2: SGHKS and YYEKEE (reference sequence). The receptor was derived from a man aged 18 to 35 who had mild COVID-19 (a few samples of this study predate the infection). Cell type and time point are not known. V usage is TRBV5-5 and J usage is TRBJ2-3; tentative D call: TRBD2 (6 bases). Sequences were obtained from PBMCs or a T cell subset sorted from them (not recorded which). The CDR3 coding sequence is TGTGCCAGCAGCTTGGGTCCGGGGGTAGGCACAGATACGCAGTATTTT. Protein sequence: CASSLGPGVGTDTQYF.